This TCR beta chain comes out of a study of lymphopenia after photon versus proton radiotherapy. The repertoire was sequenced with immunoSEQ multiplex PCR; TCRdb's copy has only in-frame clones and lacks some. In the table there are about 68,000 clones, approximately 91% of which are singletons. CDR1 is MNHEY and CDR2 is SMNVEV in the germline V gene (reference sequence). The CDR3 is 14 amino acids. The V end lost 0 bases, the J end lost 4 bases, and 6 bases lay between the germline ends. The clonotype was recovered from a woman aged 70-85 years with pancreatic cancer. The chain couples TRBV27 to TRBJ2-2; D unresolved. Sequencing used peripheral blood, obtained from a patient treated with photon-based radiotherapy. In DNA form, the CDR3 reads TGTGCCAGCAGTTTATCCGGTGTCACCGGGGAGCTGTTTTTT. Amino acid sequence: CASSLSGVTGELFF.